This TCR beta chain was identified in a study of T cell repertoires in cytomegalovirus infection. The overall study: Well-studied HLA-B-restricted CMV epitopes were used in the study alongside recently identified HLA-C-restricted ones. Matching HLA type, along with CMV infection, was indicated by public TCR beta signatures. Study-level findings and limits: Carriers of CMV and the relevant HLA type were discriminated by public TCR beta frequency. Clonotype analysis showed dominance of the ex vivo response by HLA-C-restricted CMV-specific TCR beta clonotypes.

Details on this clonotype: Antigen specificity is unknown.

TCRdb reprocessed the reads via MiXCR and lists one record per CDR3 protein. This table has some 920,000 distinct CDR3 sequences, around 30% appearing once. Looked up from germline, CDR1 is MDHEN and CDR2 is SYDVKM. Trimming took off 3 bases at V and 0 bases at J, with 10 bases between the two ends. The CDR3 runs to 15 residues. This material consisted of cultured CD8+ T cells from PBMCs, taken from culture after CMV antigen stimulation. This TCR was sampled from a human donor in good health (CMV status not recorded). Some clones in this sample may be carry-over from other donors' samples. The chain recombines TRBV28 with TRBJ2-3; D is unclear. The CDR3 region has the DNA TGTGCCAGCAGTTTGGGCTCCGATAGCACAGATACGCAGTATTTT. Translated, it gives CASSLGSDSTDTQYF.